This paragraph reports one T cell receptor beta chain. Its antigen remains unidentified. No clone much larger than this one lies a single base away; base qualities are absent. The sample's time point, from its label and the paper: cycle 4 day 1 (C4D1), after 5 to 7 weeks of nivolumab. All trial patients had relapsed after autologous stem cell transplantation, with cohorts A, B and C differing in prior brentuximab vedotin exposure. Magnetic negative selection with a Miltenyi CD8+ T cell isolation kit was used to purify CD8+ T cells from thawed PBMCs. A total of roughly 57 patients with relapsed/refractory classical Hodgkin lymphoma made up the trial cohort, and each patient's best overall response was complete response, partial response or progressive disease. Trial patients were treated with single-agent nivolumab in the multi-cohort phase II CheckMate 205 trial. An independent review committee assessed best overall response using the 2007 International Working Group response criteria. Trial PBMCs were collected just before the start of nivolumab (C1D1) and during therapy at cycle 2 day 1 and cycle 4 day 1. Peripheral blood was collected in 8 mL Vacutainer Cell Preparation Tubes, from which PBMCs were isolated by centrifugation and then cryopreserved. Purified CD4+ and CD8+ fractions were prepared only for cases in which an additional PBMC sample was available. On LS columns in a quadroMACS separator, the magnetically labelled cells were depleted, and the flow-through was collected as the purified fraction.

Genomic DNA was isolated using the Qiagen DNeasy kit from unsorted PBMCs as well as from negatively selected CD4+ and CD8+ fractions. TCR beta CDR3 regions were subjected to amplification by immunoSEQ multiplex PCR with primers that anneal to V and J segments. Amplification bias was minimized using a synthetic immune receptor repertoire, and residual bias was removed computationally after sequencing. As for the authors' bioinformatics: Custom Python scripts were used to quantify repertoire diversity as the Shannon entropy index. The unsorted, CD4+ and CD8+ repertoires were each analyzed separately, with the exception of combined analyses, where CD4+ and CD8+ sequences were merged in silico. Clonal expansion was defined as at least a 2-fold frequency increase after treatment relative to C1D1, with a pseudocount of 0.5 for undetected baseline clones. Singleton clones were defined as clones with 0 or 1 copy at C1D1, and non-singleton clones were defined as clones with 2 or more copies. Clones expanded in unsorted samples were labelled as CD4+, CD8+ or unknown by matching protein sequences in sorted samples from the same patient. Wilcoxon tests were applied to paired samples to test diversity changes from C1D1 to C4D1. TCRdb took this table from immuneACCESS and kept in-frame rearrangements with V and J called. Such tables lack part of the clones; where checked against another copy, unresolved V genes explain under half of the gap, and the rest is unexplained. The V and J calls and clone size were taken over from that table, and D and trimming were inferred from the DNA. This sample comprises fewer than 4,000 clones, 81% of them detected only once. The ten largest clones add up to approximately 30% of the sample.

The data originate from a study of PD-1 blockade in classical Hodgkin lymphoma (dated by TCRdb to the early 2020s). Notes on the research overall: Nivolumab dosing was 3 mg/kg intravenously every 2 weeks, continuing until either disease progression or unacceptable toxicity. To define a peripheral blood immune signature of response to PD-1 blockade in classical Hodgkin lymphoma, the study combined TCR beta sequencing with CyTOF. What the study reported, not specific to this receptor: Baseline TCR diversity was reported to be lower in newly diagnosed patients than in healthy donors and to be lower still in relapsed/refractory patients. The study was restricted to a single clinical trial cohort, and the causes of repertoire differences, possibly disease activity or prior therapy, were left undefined. Trial patients with a complete response had baseline diversity similar to that of newly diagnosed patients, while partial responders and progressors had significantly lower diversity. Lower diversity was seen in patients whose nivolumab began less than 1 year after ASCT, and these patients were left out of later analyses so that immune reconstitution would not confound the results. CD4+ but not CD8+ TCR diversity rose significantly by C4D1 (p=0.0027 vs p=0.16), most apparent in complete responders (p=0.02).

The receptor was derived from a human donor with classical Hodgkin lymphoma. The source material was CD8+ T cells from blood, sampled before the fourth cycle of nivolumab.

DNA sequence: TGCGCCAGCAGCCAAGATGGACAGGGAAGGACTGAAGCTTTCTTT. The encoded protein is CASSQDGQGRTEAFF. Here the chain combines TRBV4-3 and TRBJ1-1; TRBD1 agrees with 8 junctional bases. The germline V gene yields LGHNA for CDR1 and YSLEER for CDR2. V lost 0 bases and J lost 5 bases, and the count of bases not matched to a germline gene is 5. The CDR3 covers 15 residues, taking in both the cysteine and the phenylalanine. The DNA shown is the 45-base CDR3, in frame from base 1.